The T cell receptor (beta chain) under discussion was sequenced for a study of PD-1 blockade in classical Hodgkin lymphoma. Sample time point: cycle 4 day 1 (C4D1), after 6 weeks of nivolumab. Relapses following autologous stem cell transplantation were seen in all patients, with brentuximab vedotin exposure varying. Researchers used magnetic negative selection to pull out pure CD4+ T cells from thawed PBMCs. TCRdb keeps only in-frame clones here, not all; method: immunoSEQ multiplex PCR. The profile shows around 18,000 clones, 70% of them singletons. Study-wide findings and caveats: Reports described newly diagnosed patients as having lower baseline TCR diversity than healthy donors. A significant rise in TCR diversity by C4D1 was seen for CD4+ but not CD8+ cells.

Trimming stripped 0 bases from V and 0 bases from J, with 14 bases between. This CDR3 has 18 amino acids. Germline-derived CDR1 and CDR2 are LGHNA and YSLEER. Turning to this clone: The antigen is unknown.

The sequence was collected from a human donor with classical Hodgkin lymphoma. This material consisted of CD4+ T cells from blood, taken before the fourth cycle of nivolumab. This chain uses TRBV4-3 with TRBJ2-2; D gene uncertain. In DNA form, the CDR3 reads TGCGCCAGCAGCCAAGATAATATCTTCGGTTCGAACACCGGGGAGCTGTTTTTT. Its protein product is CASSQDNIFGSNTGELFF.